This entry concerns a single T cell receptor beta chain. The data are from a study of response to subunit inactivated influenza vaccine. TCRdb passed the RT-PCR reads through MiXCR, listing each CDR3 protein once. The sample shows 800,000 to 1,000,000 distinct CDR3 sequences, around 20% of them seen only once. Looked up from germline, CDR1 is SGHRS and CDR2 is YFSETQ. The CDR3 spans 15 residues. V lost 1 base to trimming and J lost 5 bases, with 15 bases between them. This sequence originates from a man aged 45 to 65 who received an inactivated influenza vaccine. The material sequenced was PBMCs from blood, taken 5 days after vaccination. The chain recombines TRBV5-1 with TRBJ1-2; perhaps TRBD1 as D (6 bases). CDR3 coding DNA: TGCGCCAGCAGCTTGATCGGGGGCACGGGGTATGGCTACACCTTC. Translating it yields CASSLIGGTGYGYTF.